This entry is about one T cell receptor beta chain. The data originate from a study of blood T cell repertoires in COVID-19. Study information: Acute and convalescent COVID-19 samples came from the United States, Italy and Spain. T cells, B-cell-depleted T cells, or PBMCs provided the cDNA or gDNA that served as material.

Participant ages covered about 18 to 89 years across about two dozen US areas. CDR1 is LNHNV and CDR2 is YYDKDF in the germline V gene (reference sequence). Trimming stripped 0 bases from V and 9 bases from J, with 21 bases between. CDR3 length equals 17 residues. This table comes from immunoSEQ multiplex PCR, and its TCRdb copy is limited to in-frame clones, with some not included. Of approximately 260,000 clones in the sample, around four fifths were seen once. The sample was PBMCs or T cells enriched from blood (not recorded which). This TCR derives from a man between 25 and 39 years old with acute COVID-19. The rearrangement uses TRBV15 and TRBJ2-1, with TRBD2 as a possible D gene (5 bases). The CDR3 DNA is TGTGCCACCAGCAGAGATTTGATAGCGCCAGCGTGGTTTGAGCAGTTCTTC. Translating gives CATSRDLIAPAWFEQFF.